The clone carrying this T cell receptor (beta chain) was recorded at least ten times. Its antigen is currently unknown. Time point noted: sample taken at primary tumor resection. Whole RNA came from tumor, nontumor lung or frozen PBMC and was sequenced without being sorted. This sample was taken from a study of spatial heterogeneity in lung cancer. V was cut by 7 bases and J by 2 bases, with 9 bases left in between. The germline V gene encodes CDR1 SEHNR and CDR2 FQNEAQ (reference sequence). CDR3 length equals 12 residues. Study results and caveats: In blood, ubiquitous expanded tumor TCRs appeared more at resection than follow-up.

TCRdb ran MiXCR on the 5' RACE reads and lists one entry per CDR3 protein. The sample shows approximately 25,000 distinct CDR3 sequences, approximately 3.3% of them seen only once. Source: PBMCs, taken at surgery. The receptor comes from a female donor with early-stage non-small cell lung cancer. V is TRBV7-9 and J is TRBJ2-7; D is unclear. CDR3 DNA: TGTGCCAGCAACCCTGGCACCTACGAGCAGTACTTC. Translated: CASNPGTYEQYF.